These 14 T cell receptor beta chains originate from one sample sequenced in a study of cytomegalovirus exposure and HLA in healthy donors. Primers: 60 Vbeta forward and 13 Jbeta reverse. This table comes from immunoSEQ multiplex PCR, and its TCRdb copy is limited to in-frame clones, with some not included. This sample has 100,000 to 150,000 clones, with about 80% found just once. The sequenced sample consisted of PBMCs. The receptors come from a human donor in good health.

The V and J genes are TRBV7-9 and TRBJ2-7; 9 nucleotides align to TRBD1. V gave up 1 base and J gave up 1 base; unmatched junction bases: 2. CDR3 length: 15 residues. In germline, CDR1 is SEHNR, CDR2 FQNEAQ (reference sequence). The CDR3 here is CASSLGTGVSYEQYF. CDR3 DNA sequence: TGTGCCAGCAGCTTAGGGACAGGGGTTTCCTACGAGCAGTACTTC.

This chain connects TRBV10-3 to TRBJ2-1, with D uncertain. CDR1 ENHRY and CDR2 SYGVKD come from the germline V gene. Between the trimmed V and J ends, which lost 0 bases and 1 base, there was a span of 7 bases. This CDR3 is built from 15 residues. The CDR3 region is CAISESESSYNEQFF. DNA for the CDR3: TGTGCCATCAGTGAGTCTGAGAGTTCCTACAATGAGCAGTTCTTC.

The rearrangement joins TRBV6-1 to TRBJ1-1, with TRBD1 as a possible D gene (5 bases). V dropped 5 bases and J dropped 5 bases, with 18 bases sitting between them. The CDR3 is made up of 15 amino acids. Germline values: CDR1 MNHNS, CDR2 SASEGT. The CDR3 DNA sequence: TGTGCCAGCAGTCTTCGACAGCAGGGATGGACTGAAGCTTTCTTT. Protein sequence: CASSLRQQGWTEAFF.

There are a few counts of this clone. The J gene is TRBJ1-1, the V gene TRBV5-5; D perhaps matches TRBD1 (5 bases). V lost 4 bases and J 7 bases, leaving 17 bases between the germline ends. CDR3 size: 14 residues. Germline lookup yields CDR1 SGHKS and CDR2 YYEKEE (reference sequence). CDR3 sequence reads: CASSVGPSGSEAFF. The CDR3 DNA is TGTGCCAGCAGCGTGGGACCCTCGGGGAGTGAAGCTTTCTTT.

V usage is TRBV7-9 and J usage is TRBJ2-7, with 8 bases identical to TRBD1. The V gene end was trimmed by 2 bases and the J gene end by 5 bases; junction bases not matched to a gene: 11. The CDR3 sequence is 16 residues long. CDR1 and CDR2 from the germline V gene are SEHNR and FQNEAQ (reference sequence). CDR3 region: CASSLSDRDRRDEQYF. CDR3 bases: TGTGCCAGCAGCTTATCGGACAGGGATCGAAGGGACGAGCAGTACTTC. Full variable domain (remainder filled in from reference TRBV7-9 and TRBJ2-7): DTGVSQNPRHKITKRGQNVTFRCDPISEHNRLYWYRQTLGQGPEFLTYFQNEAQLEKSRLLSDRFSAERPKGSFSTLEIQRTEQGDSAMYLCASSLSDRDRRDEQYFGPGTRLTVT.

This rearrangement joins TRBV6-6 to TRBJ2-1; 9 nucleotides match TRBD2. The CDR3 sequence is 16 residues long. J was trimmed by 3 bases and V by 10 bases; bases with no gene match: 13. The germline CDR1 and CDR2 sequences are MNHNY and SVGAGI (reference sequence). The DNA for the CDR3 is TGTGCCAACTATAGGGCTAGCGGGGAACTCTACAATGAGCAGTTCTTC. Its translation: CANYRASGELYNEQFF.

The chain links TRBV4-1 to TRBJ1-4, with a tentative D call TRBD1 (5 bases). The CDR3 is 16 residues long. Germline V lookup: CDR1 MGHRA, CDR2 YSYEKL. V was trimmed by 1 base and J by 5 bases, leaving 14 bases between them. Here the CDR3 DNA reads TGCGCCAGCAGCCAAGGGCGGGCAGGGAGGAATGAAAAACTGTTTTTT. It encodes CASSQGRAGRNEKLFF.

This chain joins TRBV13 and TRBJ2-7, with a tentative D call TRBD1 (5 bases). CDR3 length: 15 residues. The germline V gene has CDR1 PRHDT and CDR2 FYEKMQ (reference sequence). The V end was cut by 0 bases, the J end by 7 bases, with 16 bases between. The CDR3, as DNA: TGTGCCAGCAGCTTAGGCGGCAGGGCCCTTGGAGAGCAGTACTTC. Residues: CASSLGGRALGEQYF.

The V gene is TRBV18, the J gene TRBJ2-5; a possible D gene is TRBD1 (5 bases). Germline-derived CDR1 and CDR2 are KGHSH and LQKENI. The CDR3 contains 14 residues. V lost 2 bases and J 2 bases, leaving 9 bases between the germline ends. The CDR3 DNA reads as TGTGCCAGCTCACCATTCGACAGACAAGAGACCCAGTACTTC. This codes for CASSPFDRQETQYF.

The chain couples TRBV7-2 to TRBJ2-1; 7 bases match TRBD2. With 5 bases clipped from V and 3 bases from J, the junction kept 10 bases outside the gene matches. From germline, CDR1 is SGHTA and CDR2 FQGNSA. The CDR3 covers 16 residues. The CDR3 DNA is TGTGCCAGCAGCCTATTCCCCGGGGGGATCTACAATGAGCAGTTCTTC. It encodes CASSLFPGGIYNEQFF.

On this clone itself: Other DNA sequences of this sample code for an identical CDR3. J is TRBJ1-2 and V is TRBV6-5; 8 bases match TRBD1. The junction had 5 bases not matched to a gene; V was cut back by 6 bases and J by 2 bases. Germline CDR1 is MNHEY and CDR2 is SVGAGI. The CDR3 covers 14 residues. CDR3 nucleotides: TGTGCCAGCAGCCGGGACAGGCCGAACTATGGCTACACCTTC. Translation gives CASSRDRPNYGYTF.

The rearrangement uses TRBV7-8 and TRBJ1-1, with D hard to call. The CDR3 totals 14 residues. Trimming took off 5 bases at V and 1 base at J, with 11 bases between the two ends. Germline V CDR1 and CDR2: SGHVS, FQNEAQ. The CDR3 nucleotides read TGTGCCAGCAGCCGCACGGGTGCGAACACTGAAGCTTTCTTT. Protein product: CASSRTGANTEAFF. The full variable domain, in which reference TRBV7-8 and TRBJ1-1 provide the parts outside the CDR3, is GAGVSQSPRYKVAKRGQDVALRCDPISGHVSLFWYQQALGQGPEFLTYFQNEAQLDKSGLPSDRFFAERPEGSVSTLKIQRTQQEDSAVYLCASSRTGANTEAFFGQGTRLTVV.

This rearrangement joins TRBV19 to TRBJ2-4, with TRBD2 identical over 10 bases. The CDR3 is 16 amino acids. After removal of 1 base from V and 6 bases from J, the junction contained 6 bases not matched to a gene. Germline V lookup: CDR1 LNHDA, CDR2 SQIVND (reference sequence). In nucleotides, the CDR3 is TGTGCCAGTAGTATAGTGCTAGCGGGGGTGGGAAACATTCAGTACTTC. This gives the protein CASSIVLAGVGNIQYF.

The CDR3 region is CASSYGTGGAYEQYF. The CDR3 region has the DNA TGTGCCAGCAGTTACGGGACGGGGGGAGCCTACGAGCAGTACTTC. V and J are TRBV6-5 and TRBJ2-7; TRBD2 aligns across 7 bases. The germline CDR1 and CDR2 sequences are MNHEY and SVGAGI. CDR3 length: 15 residues. V lost 2 bases to trimming and J lost 2 bases; unmatched junction nucleotides: 6.